This T cell receptor beta chain was sequenced during a study of T cells in Graves' hyperthyroidism and ophthalmopathy. Notes on the study in general: Blood held most thyroid clonotypes expanded above 0.001 frequency.

Calling Graves' hyperthyroidism stable meant ophthalmopathy did not progress within 18 months. With a duration under 2 months, the hyperthyroidism was newly diagnosed in patients aged 18 to 65. This clonotype was found many times. What it binds is not known. What was amplified from RNA transcripts were TCR beta CDR3 regions. The HTBI primer set served for first-round RT-PCR of the TCR CDR3. Via MiXCR, TCRdb re-called the multiplex PCR reads, giving one row per CDR3 protein. The sample records under 550,000 distinct CDR3 sequences, roughly 13% being singletons. The germline V gene encodes CDR1 MDHEN and CDR2 SYDVKM. V lost 3 bases to trimming and J lost 5 bases, with 11 bases between them. CDR3 length: 13 amino acids.

Sequencing was performed on blood. The V and J genes are TRBV28 and TRBJ2-7, with D possibly being TRBD1 or TRBD2 (5 bases each). This receptor was identified in a woman aged 18 to 35 with Graves' hyperthyroidism. Written as DNA, the CDR3 is TGTGCCAGCAGTTTGGTAGGGACCGACGAGCAGTACTTC. Amino acid sequence: CASSLVGTDEQYF.